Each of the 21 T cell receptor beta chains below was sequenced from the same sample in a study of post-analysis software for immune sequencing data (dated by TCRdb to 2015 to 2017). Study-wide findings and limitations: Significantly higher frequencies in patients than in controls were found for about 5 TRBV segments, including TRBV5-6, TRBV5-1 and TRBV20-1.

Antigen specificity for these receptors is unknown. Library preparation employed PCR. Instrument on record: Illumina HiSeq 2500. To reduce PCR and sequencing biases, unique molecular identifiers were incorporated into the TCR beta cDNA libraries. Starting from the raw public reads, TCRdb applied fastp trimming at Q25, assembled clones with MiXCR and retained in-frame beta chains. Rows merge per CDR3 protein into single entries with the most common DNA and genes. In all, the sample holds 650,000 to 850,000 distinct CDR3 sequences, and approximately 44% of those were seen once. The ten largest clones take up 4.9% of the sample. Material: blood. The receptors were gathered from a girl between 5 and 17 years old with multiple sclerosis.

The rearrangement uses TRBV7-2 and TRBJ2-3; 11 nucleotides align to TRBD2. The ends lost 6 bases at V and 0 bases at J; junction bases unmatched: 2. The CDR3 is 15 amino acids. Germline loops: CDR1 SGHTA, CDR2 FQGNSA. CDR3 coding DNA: TGTGCCAGCAGAGCTAGCGGGGGGAGCACAGATACGCAGTATTTT. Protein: CASRASGGSTDTQYF.

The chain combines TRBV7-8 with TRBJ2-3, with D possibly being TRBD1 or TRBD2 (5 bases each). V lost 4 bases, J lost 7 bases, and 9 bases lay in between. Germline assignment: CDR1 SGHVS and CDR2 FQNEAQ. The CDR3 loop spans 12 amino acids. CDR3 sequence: CASSWGNNTQYF. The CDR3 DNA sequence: TGTGCCAGCAGCTGGGGGAATAATACGCAGTATTTT.

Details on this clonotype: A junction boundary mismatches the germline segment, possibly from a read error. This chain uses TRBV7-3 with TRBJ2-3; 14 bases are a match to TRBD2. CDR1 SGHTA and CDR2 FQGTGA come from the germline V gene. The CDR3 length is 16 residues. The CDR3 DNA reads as TGTGTCAGCAGTCCCCGACTAGCGGGAGGGACAGATACGCAGTATTTT. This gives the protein CVSSPRLAGGTDTQYF.

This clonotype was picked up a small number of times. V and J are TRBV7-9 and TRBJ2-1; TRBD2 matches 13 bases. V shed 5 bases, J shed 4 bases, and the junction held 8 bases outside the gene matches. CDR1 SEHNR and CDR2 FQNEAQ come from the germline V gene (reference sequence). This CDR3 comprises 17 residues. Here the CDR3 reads CASSRLAGGWFYNEQFF. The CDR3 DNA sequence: TGTGCCAGCAGCCGACTAGCGGGAGGTTGGTTTTACAATGAGCAGTTCTTC. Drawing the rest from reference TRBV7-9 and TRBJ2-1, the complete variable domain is DTGVSQNPRHKITKRGQNVTFRCDPISEHNRLYWYRQTLGQGPEFLTYFQNEAQLEKSRLLSDRFSAERPKGSFSTLEIQRTEQGDSAMYLCASSRLAGGWFYNEQFFGPGTRLTVL.

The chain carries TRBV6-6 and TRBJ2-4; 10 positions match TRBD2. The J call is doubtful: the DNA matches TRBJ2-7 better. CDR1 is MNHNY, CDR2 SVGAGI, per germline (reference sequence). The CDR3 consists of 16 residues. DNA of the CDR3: TGTGCCAGCAGTTTTCAACTAGCGGGACCAGCTGGCGAGCAGTACTTC. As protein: CASSFQLAGPAGEQYF.

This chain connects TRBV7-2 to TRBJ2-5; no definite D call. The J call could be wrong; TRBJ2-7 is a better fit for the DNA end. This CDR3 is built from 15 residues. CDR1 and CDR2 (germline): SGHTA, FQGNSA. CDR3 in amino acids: CASSLEVPGLGEQYF. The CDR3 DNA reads TGTGCCAGCAGCTTAGAGGTACCGGGTTTGGGCGAGCAGTACTTC.

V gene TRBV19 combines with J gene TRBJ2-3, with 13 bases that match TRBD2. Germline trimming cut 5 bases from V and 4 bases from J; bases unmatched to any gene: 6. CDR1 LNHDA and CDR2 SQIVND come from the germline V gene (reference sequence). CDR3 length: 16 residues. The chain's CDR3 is CASSVRLAGGSDTQYF. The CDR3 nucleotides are TGTGCCAGTAGTGTCCGACTAGCGGGAGGATCAGATACGCAGTATTTT.

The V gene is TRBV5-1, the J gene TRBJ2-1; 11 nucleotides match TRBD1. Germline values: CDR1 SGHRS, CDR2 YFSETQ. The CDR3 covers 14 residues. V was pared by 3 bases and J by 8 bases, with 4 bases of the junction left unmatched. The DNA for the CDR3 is TGCGCCAGCAGCTCTGGACAGGGGGCCGATGAGCAGTTCTTC. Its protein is CASSSGQGADEQFF. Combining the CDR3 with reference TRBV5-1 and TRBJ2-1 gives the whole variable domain KAGVTQTPRYLIKTRGQQVTLSCSPISGHRSVSWYQQTPGQGLQFLFEYFSETQRNKGNFPGRFSGRQFSNSRSEMNVSTLELGDSALYLCASSSGQGADEQFFGPGTRLTVL.

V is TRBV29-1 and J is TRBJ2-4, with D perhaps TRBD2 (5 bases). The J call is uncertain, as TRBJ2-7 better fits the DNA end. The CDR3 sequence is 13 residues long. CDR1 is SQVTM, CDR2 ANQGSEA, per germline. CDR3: CSVAGRRGHEQYF. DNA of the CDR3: TGCAGCGTTGCCGGAAGGAGAGGGCACGAGCAGTACTTC.

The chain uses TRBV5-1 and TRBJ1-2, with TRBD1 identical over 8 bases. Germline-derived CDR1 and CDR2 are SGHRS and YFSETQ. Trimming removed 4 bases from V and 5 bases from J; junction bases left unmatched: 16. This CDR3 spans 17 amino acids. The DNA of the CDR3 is TGCGCCAGCAGCCCGGGAGAGACAGCAGGGGGCGCATATGGCTACACCTTC. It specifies CASSPGETAGGAYGYTF.

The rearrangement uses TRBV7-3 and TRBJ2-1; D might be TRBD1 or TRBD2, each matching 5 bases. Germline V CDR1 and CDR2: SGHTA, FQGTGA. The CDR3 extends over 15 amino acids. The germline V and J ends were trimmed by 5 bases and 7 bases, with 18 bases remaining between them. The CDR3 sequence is CASSIASRDLNEQFF. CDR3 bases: TGTGCCAGCAGCATCGCCTCCCGGGACCTGAATGAGCAGTTCTTC.

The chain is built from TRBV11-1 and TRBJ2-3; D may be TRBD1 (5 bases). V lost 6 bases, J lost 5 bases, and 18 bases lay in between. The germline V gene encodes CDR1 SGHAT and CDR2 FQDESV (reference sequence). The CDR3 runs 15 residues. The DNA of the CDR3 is TGTGCCAGCAGACCCCCGGGCAGGGTTGGAGATACGCAGTATTTT. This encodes CASRPPGRVGDTQYF.

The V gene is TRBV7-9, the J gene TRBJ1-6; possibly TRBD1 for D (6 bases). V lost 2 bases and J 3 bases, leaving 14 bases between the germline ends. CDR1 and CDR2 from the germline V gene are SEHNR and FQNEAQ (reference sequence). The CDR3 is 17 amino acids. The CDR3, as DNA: TGTGCCAGCAGCTTACAGTCGACAGGTGTCTATAATTCACCCCTCCACTTT. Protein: CASSLQSTGVYNSPLHF.

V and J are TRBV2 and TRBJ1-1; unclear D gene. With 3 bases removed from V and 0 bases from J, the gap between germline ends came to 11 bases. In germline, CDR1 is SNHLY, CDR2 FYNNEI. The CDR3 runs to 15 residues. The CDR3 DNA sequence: TGTGCCAGCAGTGATATTGGACTGCTGAACACTGAAGCTTTCTTT. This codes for CASSDIGLLNTEAFF.

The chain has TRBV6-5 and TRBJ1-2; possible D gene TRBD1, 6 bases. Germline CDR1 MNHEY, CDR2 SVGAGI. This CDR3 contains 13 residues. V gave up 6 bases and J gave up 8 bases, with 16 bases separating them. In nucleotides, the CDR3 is TGTGCCAGCAGAATGGGGGCGAGCAGAGGCTACACCTTC. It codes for CASRMGASRGYTF.

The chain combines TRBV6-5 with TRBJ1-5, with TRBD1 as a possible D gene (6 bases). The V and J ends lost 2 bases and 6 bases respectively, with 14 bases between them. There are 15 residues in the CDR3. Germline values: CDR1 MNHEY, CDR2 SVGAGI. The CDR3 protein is CASSYKPGEGQPQHF. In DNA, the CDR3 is TGTGCCAGCAGTTACAAACCAGGGGAAGGTCAGCCCCAGCATTTT.

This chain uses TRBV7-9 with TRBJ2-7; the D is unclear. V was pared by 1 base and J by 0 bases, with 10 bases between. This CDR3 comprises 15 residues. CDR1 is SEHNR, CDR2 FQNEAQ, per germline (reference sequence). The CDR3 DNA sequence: TGTGCCAGCAGCTTAGATGAGATAACCTCCTACGAGCAGTACTTC. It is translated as CASSLDEITSYEQYF.

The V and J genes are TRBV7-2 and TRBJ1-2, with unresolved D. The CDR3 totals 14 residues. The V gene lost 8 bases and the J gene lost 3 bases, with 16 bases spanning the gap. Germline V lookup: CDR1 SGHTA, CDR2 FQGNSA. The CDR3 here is CASGPRPLDYGYTF. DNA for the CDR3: TGTGCCAGCGGCCCCCGGCCTTTGGACTATGGCTACACCTTC.

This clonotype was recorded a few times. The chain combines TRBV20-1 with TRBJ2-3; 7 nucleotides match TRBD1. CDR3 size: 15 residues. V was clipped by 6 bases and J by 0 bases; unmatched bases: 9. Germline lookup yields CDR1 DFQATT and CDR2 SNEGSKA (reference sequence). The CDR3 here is CSAVLGQISTDTQYF. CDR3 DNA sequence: TGCAGTGCCGTATTGGGACAGATCAGCACAGATACGCAGTATTTT.

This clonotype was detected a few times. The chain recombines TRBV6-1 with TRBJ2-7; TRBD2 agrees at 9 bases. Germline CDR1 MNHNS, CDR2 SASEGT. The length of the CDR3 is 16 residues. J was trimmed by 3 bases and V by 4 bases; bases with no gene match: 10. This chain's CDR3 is CASSVMGREGIYEQYF. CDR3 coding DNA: TGTGCCAGCAGTGTCATGGGGCGGGAGGGCATCTACGAGCAGTACTTC.

CDR3 nucleotide sequence: TGCAGCGTTGGAGGCAGGGAAAGAAGCGGGGGAAACAATGAGCAGTTCTTC. It translates to CSVGGRERSGGNNEQFF. V usage is TRBV29-1 and J usage is TRBJ2-1; 8 bases are shared with TRBD2. Germline V CDR1 and CDR2: SQVTM, ANQGSEA. V dropped 4 bases and J dropped 5; count of bases not matched to a gene: 16. The CDR3 has 17 residues.